The rows below give T cell receptor beta chains drawn from one sample of a study of blood T cell repertoires in COVID-19. Profiled with immunoSEQ multiplex PCR; TCRdb holds only in-frame clones, not every one. The table lists some 120,000 clones, more than 75% of them singletons. The sequenced sample was peripheral blood. The receptors were gathered from an older man with acute or convalescent COVID-19. Both conserved end residues are trimmed from each CDR3. A D gene is named only where the DNA matches it firmly.

d_gene	v_gene	j_gene	CDR3aa
.	TRBV7-2	TRBJ2-7	ASSSQSEQY
.	TRBV9	TRBJ2-7	ASSVAVSPSYEQY
TRBD1	TRBV15	TRBJ1-2	ATSRADRGRGGYT
.	TRBV9	TRBJ1-1	ASSTRDTEAF
TRBD1	TRBV2	TRBJ1-2	ASSGDRGSLGGYT
.	TRBV18	TRBJ1-4	ASSPQTGQNEKLF
TRBD1	TRBV3-1/TRBV3-2	TRBJ1-1	ASSQALGTGGTEAF
.	TRBV3-1/TRBV3-2	TRBJ1-1	ASSLVGANTEAF
.	TRBV4-2	TRBJ2-3	ASSPGTFTDTQY
TRBD1	TRBV6-1	TRBJ1-4	ASSERGQGIEKLF
TRBD2	TRBV28	TRBJ2-2	ASIKAGAFTGELF
TRBD2	TRBV5-1	TRBJ2-1	ASSQTSGGAPSYNEQF
TRBD2	TRBV5-1	TRBJ2-1	ASSNSGNSYNEQF
.	TRBV5-6	TRBJ1-6	ASKFEGGNSPLH
TRBD2	TRBV11-2	TRBJ2-3	ASTLAGTSGGRTDTQY
.	TRBV6-5	TRBJ2-5	ASSSLGRGPETQY
TRBD1	TRBV29-1	TRBJ2-1	SAYSGTGDNEQF
TRBD1	TRBV9	TRBJ1-3	ASSGGQGNFNTIY
TRBD1	TRBV7-2	TRBJ1-2	ASSLKGTGFYGYT
TRBD1	TRBV6-5	TRBJ1-2	ASADRVDGNYGYT
TRBD1	TRBV30	TRBJ1-4	ASVGTDNEKLF
.	TRBV6-5	TRBJ1-4	ASTAGESGLEKLF
.	TRBV7-3	TRBJ1-5	ASSLGRDQPQH
.	TRBV7-9	TRBJ2-7	ASSTPSGRGTYEQY
.	TRBV29-1	TRBJ2-1	SVEGDSADEQF
.	TRBV27	TRBJ1-5	ASGLMGNQPQH
TRBD1	TRBV7-2	TRBJ1-2	ASSRDRAYGYT
TRBD1	TRBV28	TRBJ1-5	ASTKQGPSNQPQH
TRBD2	TRBV10-3	TRBJ2-7	ATFQPGGRLYEQY
.	TRBV5-4	TRBJ1-2	ASSVLTESYGYT
.	TRBV6-5	TRBJ2-7	ASRTMTYEQY
.	TRBV5-1	TRBJ2-1	ASRGGMSSYNEQF
.	TRBV5-4	TRBJ1-2	ASSLGGDYGYT
TRBD1	TRBV18	TRBJ1-2	ASSPNTGTGVDGYT
.	TRBV10-2	TRBJ2-7	ASRGLGGTYEQY
.	TRBV5-6	TRBJ1-5	ASSLEQGIDQPQH
TRBD1	TRBV5-6	TRBJ2-7	ASSSRDRAREQY
.	TRBV5-1	TRBJ1-5	ASSWGPGPDQPQH
.	TRBV6-1	TRBJ2-4	ASSDRGAKNIQY
.	TRBV4-1	TRBJ1-5	ASRPDRISNQPQH
.	TRBV14	TRBJ2-3	ASSQGSLMGGTQY
TRBD2	TRBV7-8	TRBJ2-5	ASKTSGNQETQY
TRBD1	TRBV28	TRBJ2-7	ASSLYATGAYEQY
.	TRBV28	TRBJ1-1	ASTPIGAGNTEAF
.	TRBV18	TRBJ1-3	ASSPSRNTIY
.	TRBV7-9	TRBJ1-2	ASSLSSSVRGYT
.	TRBV7-9	TRBJ2-7	ASSSGVVKY
.	TRBV3-1/TRBV3-2	TRBJ1-5	ASSPGVLGNQPQH
TRBD1	TRBV18	TRBJ1-4	ASSPGQGARLWDEKLF
TRBD1	TRBV2	TRBJ2-7	ASSSLTGGEQY
.	TRBV7-2	TRBJ2-1	ASSERAGYNEQF